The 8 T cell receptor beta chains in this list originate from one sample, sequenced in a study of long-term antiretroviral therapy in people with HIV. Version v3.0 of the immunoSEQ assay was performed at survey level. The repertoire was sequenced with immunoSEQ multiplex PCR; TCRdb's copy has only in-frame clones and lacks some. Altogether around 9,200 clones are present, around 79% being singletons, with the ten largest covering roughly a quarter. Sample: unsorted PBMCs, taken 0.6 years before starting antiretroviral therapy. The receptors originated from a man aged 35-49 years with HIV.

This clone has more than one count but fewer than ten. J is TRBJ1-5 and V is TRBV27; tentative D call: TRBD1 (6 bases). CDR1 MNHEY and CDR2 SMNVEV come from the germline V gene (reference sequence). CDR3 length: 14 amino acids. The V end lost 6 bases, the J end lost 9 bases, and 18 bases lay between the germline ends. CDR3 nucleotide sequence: TGTGCCAGCAGAGAACAGGGATTGGGAAGGCCCCAGCATTTT. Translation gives CASREQGLGRPQHF.

The CDR3 region is CASSLEPGQRNTEAFF. CDR3 in DNA: TGTGCCAGCAGCTTAGAGCCGGGACAGAGGAACACTGAAGCTTTCTTT. The V and J genes are TRBV13 and TRBJ1-1; TRBD1 agrees at 7 bases. Germline V gene lookup returns CDR1 PRHDT and CDR2 FYEKMQ (reference sequence). J gave up 1 base and V 1 base, and 6 bases lay outside the gene matches. The CDR3 has 16 residues.

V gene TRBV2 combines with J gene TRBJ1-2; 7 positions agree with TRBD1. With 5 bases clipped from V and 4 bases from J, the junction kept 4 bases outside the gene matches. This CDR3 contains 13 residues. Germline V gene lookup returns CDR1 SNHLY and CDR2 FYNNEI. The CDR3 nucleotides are TGTGCCAGCAGTCAACAGGGGACCTATGGCTACACCTTC. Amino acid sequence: CASSQQGTYGYTF.

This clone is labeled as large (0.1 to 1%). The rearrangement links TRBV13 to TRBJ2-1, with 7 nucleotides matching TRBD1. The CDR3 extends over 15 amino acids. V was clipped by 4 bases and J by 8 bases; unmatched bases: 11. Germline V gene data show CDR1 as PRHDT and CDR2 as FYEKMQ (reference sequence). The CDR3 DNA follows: TGTGCCAGCAGCTACGGACAGGCCTCGGGCTATGAGCAGTTCTTC. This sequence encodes CASSYGQASGYEQFF. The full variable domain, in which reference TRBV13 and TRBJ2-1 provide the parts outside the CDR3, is AAGVIQSPRHLIKEKRETATLKCYPIPRHDTVYWYQQGPGQDPQFLISFYEKMQSDKGSIPDRFSAQQFSDYHSELNMSSLELGDSALYFCASSYGQASGYEQFFGPGTRLTVL.

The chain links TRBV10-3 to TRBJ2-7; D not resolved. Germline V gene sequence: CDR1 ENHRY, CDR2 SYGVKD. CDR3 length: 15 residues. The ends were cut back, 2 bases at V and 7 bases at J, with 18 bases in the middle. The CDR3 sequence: CAISEPDTGMSEQYF. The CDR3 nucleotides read TGTGCCATCAGTGAGCCGGATACTGGGATGAGTGAGCAGTACTTC.

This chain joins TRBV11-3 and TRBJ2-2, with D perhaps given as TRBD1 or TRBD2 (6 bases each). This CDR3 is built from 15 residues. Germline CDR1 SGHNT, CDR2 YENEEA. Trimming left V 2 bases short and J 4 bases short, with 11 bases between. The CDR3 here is CASSLMGGSTGELFF. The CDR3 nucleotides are TGTGCCAGCAGCTTAATGGGGGGCTCCACCGGGGAGCTGTTTTTT.

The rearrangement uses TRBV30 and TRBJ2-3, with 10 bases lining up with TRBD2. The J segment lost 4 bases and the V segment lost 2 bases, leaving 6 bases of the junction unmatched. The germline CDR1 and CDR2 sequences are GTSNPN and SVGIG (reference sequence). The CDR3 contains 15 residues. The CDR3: CAWSKAGGHADTQYF. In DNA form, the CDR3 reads TGTGCCTGGAGTAAAGCGGGGGGGCATGCAGATACGCAGTATTTT.

The CDR3, as DNA: TGTGCCAGTAGTAAAATGGAAGGTCATAGCAATCAGCCCCAGCATTTT. The encoded protein is CASSKMEGHSNQPQHF. The chain links TRBV19 to TRBJ1-5; no clear D gene. Trimming pared 4 bases from V and 0 bases from J, leaving 13 bases between. Germline V gives CDR1 LNHDA, CDR2 SQIVND (reference sequence). CDR3 size: 16 residues.